This TCR beta chain was obtained from a study of T cells in Graves' hyperthyroidism and ophthalmopathy. It was RNA transcripts that yielded the amplified TCR beta CDR3 regions. HTBI primers were the set used in a first-round RT-PCR of the TCR CDR3. TCRdb processed the multiplex PCR reads anew with MiXCR; each CDR3 protein has one entry. The sample holds 800,000 or so distinct CDR3 sequences; 38% are singletons and the top ten take 7.5% to 9.5%. Regarding the study as a whole: A model built on 13 V-J features separated ophthalmopathy from stable hyperthyroidism. Among clonotypes expanded in thyroid above 0.001, most were also found in blood.

Worth noting for this clonotype: Its antigen is not identified. A far larger clone differs by one base, so this is likely a read error.

Exclusion followed for patients with uncontrolled infection, other autoimmune disease, pregnancy or lactation. Diagnosing involved the use of clinical symptoms, serum thyroxine and TRAb, thyroid ultrasound and orbital computed tomography. This clonotype originated in a young man with Graves' hyperthyroidism. The sequenced sample was blood.

CDR3 amino acids: CAGSLGQGGGYTF. In DNA form, the CDR3 reads TGTGCCGGCAGCTTAGGACAGGGTGGAGGCTACACCTTC. The rearrangement uses TRBV11-2 and TRBJ1-2; 8 nucleotides align to TRBD1. The CDR3 length is 13 residues. Germline CDR1 reads SGHAT; CDR2 reads FQNNGV.